Each of the 9 T cell receptor beta chains below was sequenced from the same sample in a study of blood T cells in healthy people across ages. With a J-beta primer mix and a sample-barcoded 5' primer, a second PCR ran about 7 to 11 cycles. Via MiXCR, TCRdb re-called the 5' RACE reads, giving one row per CDR3 protein. The top ten hold less than 25% of the sample, which has some 710,000 distinct CDR3 sequences, about 20% seen once. Material for sequencing was blood. The source is a man aged 65 to 79 in good health.

This sequence joins TRBV12-3 or TRBV12-4 and TRBJ2-1; D ambiguous. Trimming took 5 bases from V and 5 from J, leaving 10 bases between them. This CDR3 comprises 13 residues. This CDR3 is CASSLTHNNEQFF. The CDR3 nucleotides read TGTGCCAGCAGTCTTACCCATAACAATGAGCAGTTCTTC.

The table lists this clonotype with a few counts. The J gene is TRBJ2-1, the V gene TRBV20-1, with 7 bases that match TRBD2. CDR1 DFQATT and CDR2 SNEGSKA come from the germline V gene (reference sequence). The V segment lost 3 bases and the J segment 10 bases; nucleotides outside the gene matches: 6. The CDR3 covers 12 residues. This CDR3 reads CSASRGSREQFF. CDR3 DNA: TGCAGTGCTAGTCGCGGGAGCAGAGAGCAGTTCTTC.

This clonotype was picked up a small number of times. V usage is TRBV5-1 and J usage is TRBJ1-5; 7 bases match TRBD1. The CDR3 length is 14 residues. J was trimmed by 3 bases and V by 4 bases; bases with no gene match: 4. Germline CDR1 SGHRS, CDR2 YFSETQ. CDR3 sequence: CASSQGQPNQPQHF. CDR3 nucleotide sequence: TGCGCCAGCAGCCAGGGACAGCCCAATCAGCCCCAGCATTTT.

There are a few counts of this clonotype. The chain employs TRBV24-1 and TRBJ2-7; 7 nucleotides align to TRBD1. V trimming: 3 bases; J trimming: 4 bases; junction bases outside the gene matches: 2. The CDR3 consists of 13 residues. Per germline, CDR1 KGHDR and CDR2 SFDVKD. As DNA, the CDR3 is TGTGCCACCAGTGATCCACAGGGGTACGAGCAGTACTTC. This gives the protein CATSDPQGYEQYF.

The rearrangement joins TRBV7-9 to TRBJ2-3; 14 bases match TRBD2. This CDR3 spans 21 amino acids. V dropped 5 bases and J dropped 0; count of bases not matched to a gene: 16. CDR1 SEHNR and CDR2 FQNEAQ come from the germline V gene (reference sequence). CDR3: CASSPGSGTSGGSTSTDTQYF. For the CDR3, the DNA is TGTGCCAGCAGCCCAGGATCAGGGACTAGCGGGGGTTCGACAAGCACAGATACGCAGTATTTT.

The V and J genes are TRBV5-1 and TRBJ2-5; no firm D call. V was trimmed by 4 bases and J by 2 bases, leaving 12 bases between them. The length of the CDR3 is 14 residues. CDR1 SGHRS and CDR2 YFSETQ come from the germline V gene. The CDR3 region is CASSNGDFQETQYF. DNA of the CDR3: TGCGCCAGCAGCAACGGAGACTTTCAAGAGACCCAGTACTTC.

The CDR3 protein is CASSLMAASSAEQFF. The DNA for the CDR3 is TGTGCCAGCAGCTTAATGGCCGCTAGTTCCGCTGAGCAGTTCTTC. This chain links TRBV7-3 with TRBJ2-1; D gene uncertain. The CDR3 is 15 amino acids. The V gene lost 1 base and the J gene lost 9 bases, with 16 bases spanning the gap. The V gene's germline CDR1 is SGHTA and CDR2 FQGTGA.

At least ten counts were recorded for this clonotype. The chain links TRBV21-1 to TRBJ2-7; the table's D call TRBD1 went unverified against the DNA. TRBV21-1 is recorded as a pseudogene. This CDR3 comprises 14 residues. The CDR3 nucleotides read TGTGCCACCCCCATTGGTCTAGGAGTCTGCGAGCAGTACGTC. Residues: CATPIGLGVCEQYV.

The CDR3 is CASTYTVGTEAFF. CDR3 in DNA: TGTGCCAGCACCTACACGGTCGGCACTGAAGCTTTCTTT. This chain connects TRBV12-3 or TRBV12-4 to TRBJ1-1; D is unclear. Trimming removed 7 bases at V and 4 bases at J, with 13 bases between. The length of the CDR3 is 13 residues.